This T cell receptor (beta chain) emerged from a study of OX40 agonist ivuxolimab in advanced cancers. In the study overall: Dosing consisted of intravenous ivuxolimab at 0.01 to 10 mg/kg every 2 weeks. Prior anti-PD-1, anti-PD-L1 or anti-CTLA-4 therapy did not bar entry, and approximately 40% had some. The study's findings and limits: At 0.1 to 3.0 mg/kg, clonal expansion of CD4+ and CD8+ blood T cells had occurred by week 6. Certain nonresponders likewise exhibited a low normalized T-cell clonal expansion.

Here immunoSEQ multiplex PCR was the method, and the copy in TCRdb shows in-frame clones only, minus some. The data contain some 57,000 clones, 90% of them singletons. Germline lookup yields CDR1 LNHDA and CDR2 SQIVND (reference sequence). The CDR3 length is 14 residues. V was cut by 8 bases and J by 7 bases, with 18 bases left in between. For this clone: Its cognate antigen is unknown.

The source was CD4+ or CD8+ T cells sorted from blood, collected in a trial of the OX40 agonist ivuxolimab. The chain carries TRBV19 and TRBJ1-5, with D possibly being TRBD1 (5 bases). This clonotype was obtained from an adult with an advanced solid tumor such as melanoma, head and neck, liver or kidney cancer. Written as DNA, the CDR3 is TGTGCCAGTGAGCCCGGCAGGGCCGAACAGCCCCAGCATTTT. Its protein is CASEPGRAEQPQHF.